Presented here are 17 T cell receptor beta chains from one specimen sequenced in a study of cytomegalovirus exposure and HLA in healthy donors. PCR was performed using 60 Vbeta and 13 Jbeta primers. Using immunoSEQ multiplex PCR, the repertoire was profiled, and TCRdb retains in-frame clones only, with some absent. Recorded for this sample: approximately 150,000 clones. The material sequenced was PBMCs. Receptors were obtained from a woman aged 40 to 50 in good health and CMV-seronegative.

V is TRBV19 and J is TRBJ1-2, with 8 bases that match TRBD1. Per the germline V gene, CDR1 is LNHDA and CDR2 is SQIVND (reference sequence). V was pared by 8 bases and J by 5 bases, with 7 bases of the junction left unmatched. CDR3 size: 13 residues. For the CDR3, the DNA is TGTGCCAGTCAGACAGGGGTCGGGTATGGCTACACCTTC. Its protein product is CASQTGVGYGYTF.

The chain joins TRBV13 to TRBJ2-5; D is unclear. The CDR3 loop spans 13 amino acids. Germline V gene lookup returns CDR1 PRHDT and CDR2 FYEKMQ (reference sequence). V was pared by 5 bases and J by 9 bases, with 16 bases between. CDR3 in amino acids: CASSASRLRAQYF. The DNA for the CDR3 is TGTGCCAGCAGCGCATCCCGACTTCGTGCCCAGTACTTC.

The chain couples TRBV30 to TRBJ2-3, with D perhaps TRBD2 (6 bases). V shed 8 bases and J shed 10 bases, with 16 bases lying between them. Per the germline V gene, CDR1 is GTSNPN and CDR2 is SVGIG (reference sequence). This CDR3 spans 11 amino acids. The chain's CDR3 is CAGGPGGSQYF. The CDR3 coding sequence is TGTGCCGGAGGACCCGGGGGATCGCAGTATTTT.

J is TRBJ1-1 and V is TRBV6-4, with D unresolved. CDR1 is MRHNA, CDR2 SNTAGT, per germline. Trimming removed 4 bases at V and 1 base at J, with 10 bases between. The CDR3 runs to 14 residues. The CDR3 sequence: CASSGAPGNTEAFF. CDR3 bases: TGTGCCAGCAGTGGGGCACCCGGGAACACTGAAGCTTTCTTT.

The chain links TRBV7-2 to TRBJ1-4; 10 positions agree with TRBD1. J was trimmed by 5 bases and V by 2 bases; bases with no gene match: 5. The CDR3 sequence is 16 residues long. In germline, CDR1 is SGHTA, CDR2 FQGNSA. The CDR3 protein is CASSLRDRGSNEKLFF. CDR3 bases: TGTGCCAGCAGCTTACGGGACAGGGGTTCGAATGAAAAACTGTTTTTT.

The chain recombines TRBV12-5 with TRBJ2-2, with D unclear. CDR1 LGHNT and CDR2 FRNRAP come from the germline V gene. This CDR3 region has 15 residues. Trimming shortened V by 0 bases and J by 0 bases, and 5 bases separated the two germline ends. CDR3 DNA sequence: TGTGCTAGTGGTTTGGTCCAGACGAACACCGGGGAGCTGTTTTTT. Translating it yields CASGLVQTNTGELFF.

The chain is built from TRBV6-1 and TRBJ1-1; the D gene is possibly TRBD1 (5 bases). Deletions cut 5 bases from V and 0 bases from J, with 10 bases between. CDR3 size: 14 residues. Per germline, CDR1 MNHNS and CDR2 SASEGT. The CDR3 loop is CASSLGVLNTEAFF. In nucleotides, the CDR3 is TGTGCCAGCAGTCTAGGGGTCCTGAACACTGAAGCTTTCTTT.

The chain recombines TRBV7-2 with TRBJ1-6; D gene ambiguous. This CDR3 region has 13 residues. Germline V CDR1 and CDR2: SGHTA, FQGNSA. V lost 1 base and J 11 bases, leaving 9 bases between the germline ends. CDR3 DNA sequence: TGTGCCAGCAGCTTAGGGGTGCGGACACCCCTCCACTTT. Encoded protein: CASSLGVRTPLHF.

CDR3: CASSIGFQMGTGRNEQYF. CDR3 DNA sequence: TGTGCCAGTAGTATCGGGTTCCAGATGGGGACAGGCAGGAACGAGCAGTACTTC. The chain couples TRBV19 to TRBJ2-7; 8 positions agree with TRBD1. Trimming at V came to 3 bases and at J to 5 bases, leaving 18 bases not matched to a gene. CDR1 is LNHDA, CDR2 SQIVND, per germline (reference sequence). The CDR3 loop spans 18 amino acids.

The V gene is TRBV5-1, the J gene TRBJ1-1; D not resolved. Germline values: CDR1 SGHRS, CDR2 YFSETQ. The CDR3 has 14 residues. Trimming cost V 5 bases and J 0 bases, with 11 bases left between them. For the CDR3, the DNA is TGCGCCAGCAGGGGCTCTGGAATGAACACTGAAGCTTTCTTT. Residues: CASRGSGMNTEAFF.

The chain is built from TRBV28 and TRBJ2-1, with TRBD2 identical over 11 bases. The trim removed 4 bases at V and 7 bases at J, leaving 15 bases unmatched. Germline V gene data show CDR1 as MDHEN and CDR2 as SYDVKM. This CDR3 spans 18 amino acids. The CDR3 nucleotides read TGTGCCAGCAGTTCTTGGGACTTAGCGGGGGGGCCGGGAAATGAGCAGTTCTTC. This encodes CASSSWDLAGGPGNEQFF.

The V and J genes are TRBV6-5 and TRBJ1-1; D is unresolved. The germline gives CDR1 MNHEY, CDR2 SVGAGI. V was cut by 5 bases and J by 4 bases, with 17 bases left in between. This CDR3 has 15 residues. DNA for the CDR3: TGTGCCAGCAGTCCCCCGGGGAGTGGCGGCACTGAAGCTTTCTTT. Its translation: CASSPPGSGGTEAFF.

The V and J genes are TRBV27 and TRBJ2-7, with 7 positions matching TRBD1. This CDR3 is built from 13 residues. The V segment lost 4 bases and the J segment 6 bases; nucleotides outside the gene matches: 6. Germline V lookup: CDR1 MNHEY, CDR2 SMNVEV (reference sequence). CDR3 DNA sequence: TGTGCCAGCAGTTCCTGGACAGGAAGCGAGCAGTACGTC. Encoded protein: CASSSWTGSEQYV.

To note about this clone: This same CDR3 is encoded by further DNA sequences in the sample. Written as DNA, the CDR3 is TGTGCCAGCAGCTTACAGGGGAACACTGAAGCTTTCTTT. This codes for CASSLQGNTEAFF. The chain employs TRBV7-2 and TRBJ1-1, with D possibly TRBD1 on 5 matching bases. Trimming left V 2 bases short and J 1 base short, with 5 bases between. The CDR3 is 13 residues long. Germline V gene sequence: CDR1 SGHTA, CDR2 FQGNSA. Together with reference TRBV7-2 and TRBJ1-1, the CDR3 gives the full variable domain: GAGVSQSPSNKVTEKGKDVELRCDPISGHTALYWYRQSLGQGLEFLIYFQGNSAPDKSGLPSDRFSAERTGGSVSTLTIQRTQQEDSAVYLCASSLQGNTEAFFGQGTRLTVV.

The chain uses TRBV28 and TRBJ1-5, with unresolved D. V lost 7 bases, J lost 0 bases, and 7 bases lay in between. The CDR3 totals 13 residues. The germline CDR1 and CDR2 sequences are MDHEN and SYDVKM. The CDR3 DNA is TGTGCCAGCAACAAATATAGCAATCAGCCCCAGCATTTT. Its translation: CASNKYSNQPQHF.

The chain is built from TRBV6-1 and TRBJ2-7, with TRBD1 as a possible D gene (6 bases). Germline CDR1 reads MNHNS; CDR2 reads SASEGT. The V end lost 5 bases, the J end lost 2 bases, and 10 bases lay between the germline ends. CDR3 length: 13 amino acids. The CDR3 region has the DNA TGTGCCAGCAGTAGGGACAAAGCCTACGAGCAGTACGTC. Translating gives CASSRDKAYEQYV.

This chain connects TRBV23-1 to TRBJ1-2; possible D gene TRBD1, 5 bases. TRBV23-1 is designated an ORF whose function remains uncertain. The CDR3 runs to 13 residues. Trimming pared 10 bases from V and 2 bases from J, leaving 14 bases between. The CDR3 DNA sequence: TGCGCCACCCGAAAAGACAGCAACTATGGCTACACCTTC. Translated: CATRKDSNYGYTF.